This T cell receptor (beta chain) was recovered during a study of T cell clonotyping in hematopoietic cell transplantation. At the level of the study: Samples: about 28 days before transplant, then days 30, 100 and 180 after. Study conclusions and caveats: No sorting was done, leaving CD4 and CD8 contributions mixed. At the given depth, recipient repertoires were over 95% de novo clonotypes. Graft donor and pretransplant recipient Inverse Simpson Index values predicted broader posttransplant TCR diversity.

Produced via immunoSEQ multiplex PCR; TCRdb's table is partial and in-frame only. The table records thousands of clones, 70% to 90% of them present only once. This clone appeared a single time. Its antigen remains unknown. Per germline, CDR1 MNHNY and CDR2 SVGAGI (reference sequence). Trimming removed 0 bases at V and 14 bases at J, with 19 bases between. CDR3 length: 14 residues. The sequenced sample was peripheral blood mononuclear cells, obtained at the time of graft-versus-host disease after allogeneic stem cell transplant. This chain connects TRBV6-6 to TRBJ1-1; D not resolved. This TCR came from a male patient between 60 and 69 years old who had an allogeneic stem cell transplant from a related donor, so the T cells may come from the graft donor. Some clones in this sample may be carry-over from other donors' samples. The CDR3 region is CASSYSHTSGRWFF. DNA of the CDR3: TGTGCCAGCAGTTACTCGCACACATCCGGCCGTTGGTTCTTT.